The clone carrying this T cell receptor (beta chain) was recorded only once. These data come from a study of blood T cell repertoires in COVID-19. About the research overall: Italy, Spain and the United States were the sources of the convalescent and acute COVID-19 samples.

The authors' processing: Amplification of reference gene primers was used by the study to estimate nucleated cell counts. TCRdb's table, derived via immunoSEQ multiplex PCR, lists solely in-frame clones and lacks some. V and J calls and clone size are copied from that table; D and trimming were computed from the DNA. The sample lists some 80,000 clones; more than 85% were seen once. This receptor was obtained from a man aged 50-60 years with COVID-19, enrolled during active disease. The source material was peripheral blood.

The chain's CDR3 is CASRSNNEKLFF. The CDR3 nucleotides are TGTGCCAGCAGAAGCAATAATGAAAAACTGTTTTTT. The chain employs TRBV2 and TRBJ1-4; no definite D call. The CDR3 covers 12 residues. Looked up from germline, CDR1 is SNHLY and CDR2 is FYNNEI. Between the trimmed V and J ends, which lost 6 bases and 4 bases, there was a span of 6 bases.